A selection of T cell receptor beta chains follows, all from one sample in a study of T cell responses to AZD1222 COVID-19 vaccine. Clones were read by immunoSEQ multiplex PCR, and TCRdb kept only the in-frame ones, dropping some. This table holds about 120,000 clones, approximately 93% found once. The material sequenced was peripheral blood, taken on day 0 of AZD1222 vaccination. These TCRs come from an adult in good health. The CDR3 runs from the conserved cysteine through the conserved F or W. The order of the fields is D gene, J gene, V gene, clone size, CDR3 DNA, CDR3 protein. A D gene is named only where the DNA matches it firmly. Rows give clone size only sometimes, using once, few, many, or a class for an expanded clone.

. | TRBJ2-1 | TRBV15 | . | TGTGCCACCAGCAGCAGTCTTAAGATGTCCAATGAGCAGTTCTTC | CATSSSLKMSNEQFF
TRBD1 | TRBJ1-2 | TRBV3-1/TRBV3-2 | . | TGTGCCAGCAGCCAACATCTTGACAGGGCAGCCGGCGGCTACACCTTC | CASSQHLDRAAGGYTF
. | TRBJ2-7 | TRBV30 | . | TGTGCCTGGAATGGGGACATCGGGGGATACGAGCAGTACTTC | CAWNGDIGGYEQYF
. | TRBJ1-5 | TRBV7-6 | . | TGTGCCAGCAGCTTACGTGTGGAATCAGCAGGCAATCAGCCCCAGCATTTT | CASSLRVESAGNQPQHF
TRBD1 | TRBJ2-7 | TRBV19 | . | TGTGCCAGTAGTAGCTCCGGGACAGGGGCCGAGCAGTACTTC | CASSSSGTGAEQYF
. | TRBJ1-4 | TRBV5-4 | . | TGTGCCAGCAGCTTGGCCCCAGGGGCTAATGAAAAACTGTTTTTT | CASSLAPGANEKLFF
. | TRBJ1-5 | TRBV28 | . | TGTGCCAGCAGTGTCGTAGGTCAGCCCCAGCATTTT | CASSVVGQPQHF
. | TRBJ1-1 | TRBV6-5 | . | TGTGCCAGCAGTTACGACCCGGAGGGCATGAACACTGAAGCTTTCTTT | CASSYDPEGMNTEAFF
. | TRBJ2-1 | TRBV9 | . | TGTGCCAGCAGCGTGCGGAGGGCTGGGGGTTACAATGAGCAGTTCTTC | CASSVRRAGGYNEQFF
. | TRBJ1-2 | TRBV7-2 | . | TGTGCCAGCAGCATTATAGGGGAGGTCTATGGCTACACCTTC | CASSIIGEVYGYTF
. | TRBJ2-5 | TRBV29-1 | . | TGCAGCGTTGCCGGGGAGGCGGGAGAGACCCAGTACTTC | CSVAGEAGETQYF
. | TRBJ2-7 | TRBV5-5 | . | TGTGCCAGCAGCTTGGAGTCACAGCACTCCTACGAGCAGTACTTC | CASSLESQHSYEQYF
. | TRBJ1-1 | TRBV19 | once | TGTGCCAGTAGTATAGGAGGCCCTTCGGGTGAAGCTTTCTTT | CASSIGGPSGEAFF
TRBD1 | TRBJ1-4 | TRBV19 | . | TGTGCCAGTAGCCCCACGGGGTGGGACAGTAATGAAAAACTGTTTTTT | CASSPTGWDSNEKLFF
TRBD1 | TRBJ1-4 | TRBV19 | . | TGTGCCAGTAGTGGGACAGGCCGCTTCAATGAAAAACTGTTTTTT | CASSGTGRFNEKLFF
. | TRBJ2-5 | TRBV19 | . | TGTGCCAGTGCTAACGCAGAGACCCAGTACTTC | CASANAETQYF
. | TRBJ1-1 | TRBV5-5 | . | TGTGCCAGCAGCTGGGCAGGGTTCCGCACTGAAGCTTTCTTT | CASSWAGFRTEAFF
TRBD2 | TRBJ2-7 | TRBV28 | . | TGTGCCAGCAGGGCTAGCGGGAGAGGCGAGCAGTACTTC | CASRASGRGEQYF
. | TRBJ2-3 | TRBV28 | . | TGTGCCAGCAGTTTAGGGACAAGGGGTATTTTGAGCACAGATACGCAGTATTTT | CASSLGTRGILSTDTQYF
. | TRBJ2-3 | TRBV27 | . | TGTGCCAGCAGTTTAGGACAGTACACAGATACGCAGTATTTT | CASSLGQYTDTQYF
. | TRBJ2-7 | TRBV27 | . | TGTGCCAGCACCAACTCGGGCGAGCAGTACTTC | CASTNSGEQYF
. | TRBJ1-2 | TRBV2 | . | TGTGGCAAAGGAAGTAACTATGGCTACACCTTC | CGKGSNYGYTF
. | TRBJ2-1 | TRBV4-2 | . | TGTGCCAGCAGCCAAGATGGCCACAATGAGCAGTTCTTC | CASSQDGHNEQFF
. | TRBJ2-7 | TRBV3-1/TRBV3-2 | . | TGTGCCAGCAGCCACGGCCAAGATTACGAGCAGTACTTC | CASSHGQDYEQYF
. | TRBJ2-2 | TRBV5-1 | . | TGCGCCAGCAGCTTGTGGGACCGGGGGACCGGGGAGCTGTTTTTT | CASSLWDRGTGELFF
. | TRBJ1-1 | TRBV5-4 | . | TGTGCCAGCAGCCGGTCGGTGCCGAACACTGAAGCTTTCTTT | CASSRSVPNTEAFF
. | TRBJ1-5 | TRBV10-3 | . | TGTGCCACCCGAGACGGTCAGTTATATCAGCCCCAGCATTTT | CATRDGQLYQPQHF
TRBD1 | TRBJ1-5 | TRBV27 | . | TGTGCCAGCAGTCCAGGGGGTTTTGGCAATCAGCCCCAGCATTTT | CASSPGGFGNQPQHF